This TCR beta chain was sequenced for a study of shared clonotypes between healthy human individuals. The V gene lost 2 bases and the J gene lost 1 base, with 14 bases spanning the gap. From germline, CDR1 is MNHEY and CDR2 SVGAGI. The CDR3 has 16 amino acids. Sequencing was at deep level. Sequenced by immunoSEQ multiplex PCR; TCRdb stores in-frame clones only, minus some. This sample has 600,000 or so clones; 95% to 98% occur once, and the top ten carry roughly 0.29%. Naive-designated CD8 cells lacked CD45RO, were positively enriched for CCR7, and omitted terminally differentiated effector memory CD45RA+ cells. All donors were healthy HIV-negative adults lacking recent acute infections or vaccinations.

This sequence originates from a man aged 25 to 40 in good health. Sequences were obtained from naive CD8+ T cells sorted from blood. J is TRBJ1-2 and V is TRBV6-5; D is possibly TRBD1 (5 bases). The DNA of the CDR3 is TGTGCCAGCAGTTACCTACCTCCGACAGTTAACTATGGCTACACCTTC. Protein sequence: CASSYLPPTVNYGYTF.